This entry features one T cell receptor beta chain sequence. Its target is unknown. The protocol was immunoSEQ multiplex PCR, while the TCRdb copy is restricted to in-frame clones and leaves out a portion. The data contain some 40,000 clones, roughly 93% of them singletons. V was pared by 4 bases and J by 1 base, with 4 bases of the junction left unmatched. The CDR3 sequence is 15 residues long. Per the germline V gene, CDR1 is MRHNA and CDR2 is SNTAGT. This specimen comes from a study of graft-versus-host responses after intestinal transplantation. Study-wide results and limits: Allografts of patients with graft-donor T cell macrochimerism showed high graft-versus-host to host-versus-graft clone ratios. GvH clone levels peaked in circulation, and this peak was associated with early post-transplant HvG declines.

The chain uses TRBV6-4 and TRBJ2-1, with 7 positions matching TRBD2. This clonotype originated in a human donor who was the organ donor for an intestinal transplant. The source was unstimulated CD8+ T cells sorted from spleen or lymph node cells, collected before transplant. The DNA of the CDR3 is TGTGCCAGCAGTGCCGGGGGAGGGTCCTACAATGAGCAGTTCTTC. This encodes CASSAGGGSYNEQFF.